Listed below are T cell receptor beta chains from one sample, sequenced in a study of Tregs in tolerant kidney transplant recipients. Generated by immunoSEQ multiplex PCR, the TCRdb table keeps only in-frame clones and is missing some. The table records about 50,000 clones, approximately 89% of them present only once. This specimen was CD8+ T cells from blood (PBMCs), taken 12 months after the transplant. The receptors come from a human patient who received a combined kidney and bone marrow transplant. Some T cells may be graft donor cells. The CDR3 runs from the conserved cysteine through the conserved F or W. A D gene is named only where the DNA matches it firmly. Some rows mark clone size as missing; the rest say once, few, many or name a class of expanded clone.

V gene: TRBV13; J gene: TRBJ1-2; clone size: -; D gene: -; CDR3 DNA: TGTGCCAGCAGCTTAGGACAGGCTTTTAACTATGGCTACACCTTC; CDR3 protein: CASSLGQAFNYGYTF
V gene: TRBV9; J gene: TRBJ2-2; clone size: once; D gene: TRBD2; CDR3 DNA: TGTGCCAGCAAGGGCGGGAGTGGCGGGGAGCTGTTTTTT; CDR3 protein: CASKGGSGGELFF
V gene: TRBV7-9; J gene: TRBJ2-2; clone size: -; D gene: TRBD2; CDR3 DNA: TGTGCCAGCAGCTTAGAACATTTGGCGGGGATGGGACTAACCGGGGAGCTGTTTTTT; CDR3 protein: CASSLEHLAGMGLTGELFF
V gene: TRBV4-2; J gene: TRBJ2-7; clone size: -; D gene: -; CDR3 DNA: TGTGCCAGCAGCCCAGGCCCCTACGAGCAGTACTTC; CDR3 protein: CASSPGPYEQYF
V gene: TRBV27; J gene: TRBJ2-7; clone size: -; D gene: -; CDR3 DNA: TGTGCCAGCAGTTTATTAGGGGCAGGGGAGCAGTACTTC; CDR3 protein: CASSLLGAGEQYF
V gene: TRBV9; J gene: TRBJ2-2; clone size: -; D gene: -; CDR3 DNA: TGTGCCAGCAGCGAGAGGTCCGGGAGGAACACCGGGGAGCTGTTTTTT; CDR3 protein: CASSERSGRNTGELFF
V gene: TRBV11-2; J gene: TRBJ2-7; clone size: -; D gene: -; CDR3 DNA: TGTGCCAGCAGCTTTGCTACGACAGGCGAGCAGTACTTC; CDR3 protein: CASSFATTGEQYF
V gene: TRBV2; J gene: TRBJ2-5; clone size: -; D gene: TRBD2; CDR3 DNA: TGTGCCAGCCGGACTAGCGGGGGCGGGGAGACCCAGTACTTC; CDR3 protein: CASRTSGGGETQYF
V gene: TRBV6-5; J gene: TRBJ2-7; clone size: -; D gene: -; CDR3 DNA: TGTGCCAGCAGTTACTCTTGGCAGGGCTCCTACGAGCAGTACTTC; CDR3 protein: CASSYSWQGSYEQYF
V gene: TRBV29-1; J gene: TRBJ2-1; clone size: few; D gene: TRBD2; CDR3 DNA: TGCAGCGTAATACTAGCGGACAATGAGCAGTTCTTC; CDR3 protein: CSVILADNEQFF
V gene: TRBV15; J gene: TRBJ2-3; clone size: -; D gene: -; CDR3 DNA: TGTGCCACCAACAGGAGAAGCACAGATACGCAGTATTTT; CDR3 protein: CATNRRSTDTQYF
V gene: TRBV30; J gene: TRBJ1-5; clone size: -; D gene: -; CDR3 DNA: TGTGCCTGGAGCCCCGGGATAAGCAATCAGCCCCAGCATTTT; CDR3 protein: CAWSPGISNQPQHF
V gene: TRBV7-6; J gene: TRBJ2-1; clone size: -; D gene: TRBD1; CDR3 DNA: TGTGCCAGCAGCTTAGCGGACAGGTACAATGAGCAGTTCTTC; CDR3 protein: CASSLADRYNEQFF
V gene: TRBV5-8; J gene: TRBJ2-1; clone size: -; D gene: -; CDR3 DNA: TGTGCCAGCAGCTTGGACCTAAGCTACAATGAGCAGTTCTTC; CDR3 protein: CASSLDLSYNEQFF
V gene: TRBV6-5; J gene: TRBJ2-1; clone size: -; D gene: -; CDR3 DNA: TGTGCCAGCAGTTACGACGACAACTCCTACAATGAGCAGTTCTTC; CDR3 protein: CASSYDDNSYNEQFF
V gene: TRBV9; J gene: TRBJ2-1; clone size: once; D gene: TRBD2; CDR3 DNA: TGTGCCAGCAGCGGCTTAACTAGCGGATCATACAATGAGCAGTTCTTC; CDR3 protein: CASSGLTSGSYNEQFF
V gene: TRBV6-5; J gene: TRBJ2-2; clone size: -; D gene: TRBD1; CDR3 DNA: TGTGCCAGCAGTTACACAGTTAACAGGGGCACCGGGGAGCTGTTTTTT; CDR3 protein: CASSYTVNRGTGELFF
V gene: TRBV27; J gene: TRBJ2-7; clone size: -; D gene: TRBD1; CDR3 DNA: TGTGCCAGCAGTGTAACAGGGGGCTCCTACGAGCAGTACTTC; CDR3 protein: CASSVTGGSYEQYF
V gene: TRBV18; J gene: TRBJ1-5; clone size: -; D gene: TRBD1; CDR3 DNA: TGTGCCAGCTCACCACTGACAGGGGCGCACAATCAGCCCCAGCATTTT; CDR3 protein: CASSPLTGAHNQPQHF
V gene: TRBV7-9; J gene: TRBJ2-5; clone size: -; D gene: TRBD1; CDR3 DNA: TGTGCCAGCAGCTCGGACAGGTACCAAGAGACCCAGTACTTC; CDR3 protein: CASSSDRYQETQYF
V gene: TRBV7-9; J gene: TRBJ2-2; clone size: -; D gene: TRBD2; CDR3 DNA: TGTGCCAGCAGCTTAGGTCCCCCCAGCGGGAGGACCGGGGAGCTGTTTTTT; CDR3 protein: CASSLGPPSGRTGELFF
V gene: TRBV7-9; J gene: TRBJ2-3; clone size: -; D gene: -; CDR3 DNA: TGTGCCAGCAGCTTCGCGTACACAGATACGCAGTATTTT; CDR3 protein: CASSFAYTDTQYF
V gene: TRBV10-3; J gene: TRBJ2-3; clone size: -; D gene: TRBD2; CDR3 DNA: TGTGCCACCAGAAAGGTCCGCACTAGCGCCCGAACTAGCACAGATACGCAGTATTTT; CDR3 protein: CATRKVRTSARTSTDTQYF
V gene: TRBV27; J gene: TRBJ2-1; clone size: -; D gene: TRBD2; CDR3 DNA: TGTGCCAGCAGTCCCTTAGCGGGGGGGGGTTACAATGAGCAGTTCTTC; CDR3 protein: CASSPLAGGGYNEQFF
V gene: TRBV27; J gene: TRBJ2-1; clone size: -; D gene: -; CDR3 DNA: TGTGCCAGCAGTTTCCCCGGTTCATACAATGAGCAGTTCTTC; CDR3 protein: CASSFPGSYNEQFF
V gene: TRBV2; J gene: TRBJ2-7; clone size: -; D gene: TRBD2; CDR3 DNA: TGTGCCAGCAGTGGGACTAGCGGGGGGACTCTCTCCTACGAGCAGTACTTC; CDR3 protein: CASSGTSGGTLSYEQYF
V gene: TRBV5-4; J gene: TRBJ2-7; clone size: -; D gene: TRBD2; CDR3 DNA: TGTGCCAGCAGCTTTACTAGCGGTGCGTACGAGCAGTACTTC; CDR3 protein: CASSFTSGAYEQYF
V gene: TRBV4-3; J gene: TRBJ2-7; clone size: once; D gene: TRBD2; CDR3 DNA: TGCGCCAGCAGCCTCGGGTCTACTAGCGGACGCTACGAGCAGTACTTC; CDR3 protein: CASSLGSTSGRYEQYF
V gene: TRBV19; J gene: TRBJ1-2; clone size: -; D gene: -; CDR3 DNA: TGTGCCAGTAGTATAGGTCTCCTTAGCTACACCTTC; CDR3 protein: CASSIGLLSYTF
V gene: TRBV13; J gene: TRBJ2-7; clone size: -; D gene: TRBD1; CDR3 DNA: TGTGCCAGCAGCTTAGTGAGAACACAGGGGTTTGGTGACTACGAGCAGTACTTC; CDR3 protein: CASSLVRTQGFGDYEQYF
V gene: TRBV6-5; J gene: TRBJ2-7; clone size: -; D gene: TRBD1; CDR3 DNA: TGTGCCAGCAGTTACGCCCGGACAGGGGACTACGAGCAGTACTTC; CDR3 protein: CASSYARTGDYEQYF
V gene: TRBV27; J gene: TRBJ2-7; clone size: -; D gene: TRBD1; CDR3 DNA: TGTGCCAGCAGTTTATCGATAGGGACAGAGATCTACGAGCAGTACTTC; CDR3 protein: CASSLSIGTEIYEQYF
V gene: TRBV14; J gene: TRBJ2-3; clone size: -; D gene: -; CDR3 DNA: TGTGCCAGCAGCCAAGCACGACACACAGATACGCAGTATTTT; CDR3 protein: CASSQARHTDTQYF
V gene: TRBV7-9; J gene: TRBJ1-2; clone size: -; D gene: -; CDR3 DNA: TGTGCCAGCAGCTTAGGGGCCCCGATTCTTGGCTATGGCTACACCTTC; CDR3 protein: CASSLGAPILGYGYTF
V gene: TRBV19; J gene: TRBJ1-2; clone size: few; D gene: TRBD1; CDR3 DNA: TGTGCCAGTACCCTAGGACAGGTCGGCTATGGCTACACCTTC; CDR3 protein: CASTLGQVGYGYTF
V gene: TRBV5-1; J gene: TRBJ1-2; clone size: -; D gene: TRBD1; CDR3 DNA: TGCGCCAGCAGCAGGACAGGGGGCGTCAACTATGGCTACACCTTC; CDR3 protein: CASSRTGGVNYGYTF
V gene: TRBV6-5; J gene: TRBJ2-7; clone size: few; D gene: -; CDR3 DNA: TGTGCCAGCAGTTATATGAACGGACAGCTCTACGAGCAGTACTTC; CDR3 protein: CASSYMNGQLYEQYF
V gene: TRBV27; J gene: TRBJ2-7; clone size: -; D gene: -; CDR3 DNA: TGTGCCAGCAGTTTAGCGGGGTACTCCTACGAGCAGTACTTC; CDR3 protein: CASSLAGYSYEQYF
V gene: TRBV4-3; J gene: TRBJ2-3; clone size: -; D gene: -; CDR3 DNA: TGCGCCAGCAGCCAAGCAACGGGTTTTACTAGCACAGATACGCAGTATTTT; CDR3 protein: CASSQATGFTSTDTQYF
V gene: TRBV9; J gene: TRBJ2-3; clone size: -; D gene: -; CDR3 DNA: TGTGCCAGCAGCCCACGAGAATCGAGCACAGATACGCAGTATTTT; CDR3 protein: CASSPRESSTDTQYF